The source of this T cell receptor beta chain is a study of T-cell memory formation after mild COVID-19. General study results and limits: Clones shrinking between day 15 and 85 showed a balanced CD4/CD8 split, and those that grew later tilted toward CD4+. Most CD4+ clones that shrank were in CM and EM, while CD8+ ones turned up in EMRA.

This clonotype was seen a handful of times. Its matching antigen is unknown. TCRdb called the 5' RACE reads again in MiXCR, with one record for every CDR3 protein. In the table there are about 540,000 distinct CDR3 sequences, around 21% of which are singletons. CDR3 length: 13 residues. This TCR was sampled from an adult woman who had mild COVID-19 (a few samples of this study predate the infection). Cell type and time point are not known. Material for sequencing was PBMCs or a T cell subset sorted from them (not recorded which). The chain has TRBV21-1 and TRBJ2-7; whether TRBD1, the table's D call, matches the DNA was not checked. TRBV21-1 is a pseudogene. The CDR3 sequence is CATPGPTLYEQYF. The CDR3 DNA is TGTGCCACCCCGGGACCGACTCTCTACGAGCAGTACTTC.